This TCR beta chain was sequenced for a study of blood T cell repertoires in COVID-19. In the study overall: From T cells, B-cell-depleted T cells, or PBMCs came the material, which was cDNA or gDNA.

As originally analysed: Reference gene primer amplification gave nucleated cell count estimates. The table came from immunoSEQ multiplex PCR; TCRdb's copy has only in-frame clones and leaves some out. V and J calls and clone size are copied from that table; D and trimming were computed from the DNA. The sample includes some 270,000 clones, about 90% of them seen just once. Enrollees, roughly 18 to 89 years old, lived in 25 or so US areas. The V gene's germline CDR1 is GTSNPN and CDR2 SVGIG (reference sequence). Trimming took 5 bases from V and 3 from J, leaving 13 bases between them. CDR3 length equals 13 residues.

The TCR sequence derives from a woman in her fifties or sixties who had recovered from COVID-19. Source material: PBMCs or T cells enriched from blood (not recorded which). This rearrangement joins TRBV30 to TRBJ1-2, with a possible D match to TRBD1 (6 bases). The CDR3 protein is CAWDNRVDYGYTF. The CDR3 DNA reads TGTGCCTGGGACAACAGGGTAGACTATGGCTACACCTTC.